Reported below is one T cell receptor (beta chain). Its specificity is not known. The data belong to a study of cytomegalovirus exposure and HLA in healthy donors. V was pared by 6 bases and J by 2 bases, with 6 bases of the junction left unmatched. CDR3 length: 14 residues. Germline CDR1 reads WNHNN; CDR2 reads SYGVQD (reference sequence). Study-level findings and limits: The study found most TCR sequences rare, yet found some public TCRs in many donors. With high specificity and sensitivity, the classifier reportedly diagnosed cytomegalovirus status. Subsequent analysis of the 120 or so validation repertoires found a tendency for first-cohort TCR clusters to co-occur.

Sequenced by immunoSEQ multiplex PCR; TCRdb stores in-frame clones only, minus some. The sample has around 180,000 clones; 86% are singletons. The sequence was obtained from a woman aged 18 to 35 in good health and CMV-seronegative. Sample: PBMCs. The chain carries TRBV10-1 and TRBJ2-7; 8 bases agree with TRBD2. For the CDR3, the DNA is TGCGCCAGCAGGCCGAGCGGGAGCACCTACGAGCAGTACTTC. This translates into CASRPSGSTYEQYF.